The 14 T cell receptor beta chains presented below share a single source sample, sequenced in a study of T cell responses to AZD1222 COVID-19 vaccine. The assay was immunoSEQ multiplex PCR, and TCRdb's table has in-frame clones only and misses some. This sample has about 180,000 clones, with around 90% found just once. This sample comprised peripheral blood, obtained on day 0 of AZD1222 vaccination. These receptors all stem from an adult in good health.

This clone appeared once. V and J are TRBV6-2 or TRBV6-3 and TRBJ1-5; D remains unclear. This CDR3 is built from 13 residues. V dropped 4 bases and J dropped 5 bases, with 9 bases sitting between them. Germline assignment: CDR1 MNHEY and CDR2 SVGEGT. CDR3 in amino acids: CASSSLRDQPQHF. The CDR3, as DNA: TGTGCCAGCAGTTCCCTCCGGGATCAGCCCCAGCATTTT.

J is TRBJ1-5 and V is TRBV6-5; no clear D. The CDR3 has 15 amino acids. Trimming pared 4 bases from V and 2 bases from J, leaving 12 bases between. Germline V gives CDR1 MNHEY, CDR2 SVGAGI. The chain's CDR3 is CASSSGDWGNQPQHF. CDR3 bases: TGTGCCAGCAGTTCTGGGGATTGGGGCAATCAGCCCCAGCATTTT.

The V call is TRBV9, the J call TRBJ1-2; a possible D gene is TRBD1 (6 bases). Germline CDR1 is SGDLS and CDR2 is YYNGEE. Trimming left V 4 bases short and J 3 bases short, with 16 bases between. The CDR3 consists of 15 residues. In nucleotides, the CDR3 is TGTGCCAGCAGCCAGGGGACTTCGCGGGACTATGGCTACACCTTC. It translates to CASSQGTSRDYGYTF.

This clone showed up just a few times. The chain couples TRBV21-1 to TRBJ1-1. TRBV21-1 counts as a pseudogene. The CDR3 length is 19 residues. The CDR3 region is CASSKISARPGREDTEAFF. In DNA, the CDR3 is TGTGCCAGCAGCAAAATTTCGGCGCGACCAGGGAGGGAGGACACTGAAGCTTTCTTT.

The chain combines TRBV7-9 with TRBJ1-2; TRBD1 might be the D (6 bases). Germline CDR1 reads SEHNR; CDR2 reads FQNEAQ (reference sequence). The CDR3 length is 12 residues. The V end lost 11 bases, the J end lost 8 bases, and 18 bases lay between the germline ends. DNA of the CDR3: TGTGCCTGGGAGGGGGGTGCGCACGGCTACACCTTC. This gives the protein CAWEGGAHGYTF.

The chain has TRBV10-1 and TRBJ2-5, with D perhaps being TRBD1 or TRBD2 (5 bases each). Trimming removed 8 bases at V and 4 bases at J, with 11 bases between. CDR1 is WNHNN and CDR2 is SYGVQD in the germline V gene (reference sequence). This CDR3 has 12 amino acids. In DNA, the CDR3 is TGCGCCAGCTCTGGGGGTCTAGAGACCCAGTACTTC. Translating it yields CASSGGLETQYF.

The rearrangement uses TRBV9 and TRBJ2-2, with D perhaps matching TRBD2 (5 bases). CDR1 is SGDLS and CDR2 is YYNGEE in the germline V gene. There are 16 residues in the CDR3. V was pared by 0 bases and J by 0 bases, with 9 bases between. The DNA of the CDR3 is TGTGCCAGCAGCGTAGGAGGGCAGGCGAACACCGGGGAGCTGTTTTTT. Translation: CASSVGGQANTGELFF.

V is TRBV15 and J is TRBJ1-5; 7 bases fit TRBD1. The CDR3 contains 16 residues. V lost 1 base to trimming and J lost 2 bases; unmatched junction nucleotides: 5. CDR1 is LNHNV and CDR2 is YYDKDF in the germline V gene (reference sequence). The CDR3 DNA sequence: TGTGCCACCAGCAGAGTTCAGGGGGTGGGCAATCAGCCCCAGCATTTT. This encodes CATSRVQGVGNQPQHF.

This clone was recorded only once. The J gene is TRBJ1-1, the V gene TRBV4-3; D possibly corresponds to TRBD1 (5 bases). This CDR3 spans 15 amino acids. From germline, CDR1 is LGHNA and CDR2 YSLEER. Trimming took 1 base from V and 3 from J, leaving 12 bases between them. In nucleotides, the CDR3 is TGCGCCAGCAGCCAAGTCGGGGGGGGTGACACTGAAGCTTTCTTT. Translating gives CASSQVGGGDTEAFF.

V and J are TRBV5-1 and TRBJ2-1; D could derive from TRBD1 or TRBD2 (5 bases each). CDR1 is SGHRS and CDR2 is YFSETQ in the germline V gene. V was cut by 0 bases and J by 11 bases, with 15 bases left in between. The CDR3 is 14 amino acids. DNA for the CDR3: TGCGCCAGCAGCTTGGCCCCTGAGGGGATCAAGCAGTTCTTC. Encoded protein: CASSLAPEGIKQFF.

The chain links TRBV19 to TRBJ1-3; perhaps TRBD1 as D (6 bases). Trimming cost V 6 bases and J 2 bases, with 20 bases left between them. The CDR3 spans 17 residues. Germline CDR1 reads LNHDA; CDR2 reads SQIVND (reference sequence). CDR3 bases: TGTGCCAGTAGACTAGCTACCAGGGGTTCAACTGGAAACACCATATATTTT. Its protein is CASRLATRGSTGNTIYF.

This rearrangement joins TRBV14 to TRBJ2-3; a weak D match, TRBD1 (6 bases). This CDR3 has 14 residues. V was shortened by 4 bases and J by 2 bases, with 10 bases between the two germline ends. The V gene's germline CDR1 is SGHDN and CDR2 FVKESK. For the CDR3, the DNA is TGTGCCAGCAGCCTCCGGGACACCACAGATACGCAGTATTTT. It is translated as CASSLRDTTDTQYF.

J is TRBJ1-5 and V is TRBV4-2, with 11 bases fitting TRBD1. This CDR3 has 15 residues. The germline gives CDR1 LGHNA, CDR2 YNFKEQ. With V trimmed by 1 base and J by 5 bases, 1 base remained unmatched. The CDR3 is CASSQGDRGDQPQHF. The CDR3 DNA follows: TGTGCCAGCAGCCAAGGGGACAGGGGGGATCAGCCCCAGCATTTT.

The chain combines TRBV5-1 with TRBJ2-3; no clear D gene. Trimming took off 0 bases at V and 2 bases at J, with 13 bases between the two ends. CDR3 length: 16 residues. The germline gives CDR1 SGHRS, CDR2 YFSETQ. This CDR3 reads CASSLDWGRATDTQYF. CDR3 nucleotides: TGCGCCAGCAGCTTGGATTGGGGTCGGGCCACAGATACGCAGTATTTT.